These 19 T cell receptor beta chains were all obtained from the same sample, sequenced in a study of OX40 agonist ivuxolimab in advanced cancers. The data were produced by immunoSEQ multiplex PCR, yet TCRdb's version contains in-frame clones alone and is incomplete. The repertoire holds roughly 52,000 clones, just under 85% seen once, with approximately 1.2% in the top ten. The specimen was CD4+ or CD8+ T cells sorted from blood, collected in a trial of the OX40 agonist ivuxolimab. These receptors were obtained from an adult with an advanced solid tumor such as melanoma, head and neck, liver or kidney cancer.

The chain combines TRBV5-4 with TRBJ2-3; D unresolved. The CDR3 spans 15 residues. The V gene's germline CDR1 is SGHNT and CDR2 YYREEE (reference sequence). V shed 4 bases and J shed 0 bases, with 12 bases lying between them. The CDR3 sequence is CASSRNTPSTDTQYF. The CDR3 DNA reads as TGTGCCAGCAGCCGGAATACTCCCAGCACAGATACGCAGTATTTT.

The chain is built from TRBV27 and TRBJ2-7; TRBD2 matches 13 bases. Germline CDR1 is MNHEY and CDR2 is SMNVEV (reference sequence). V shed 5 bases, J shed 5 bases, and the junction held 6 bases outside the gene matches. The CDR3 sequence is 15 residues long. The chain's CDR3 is CASSPRTSGSDEQYF. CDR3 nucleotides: TGTGCCAGCAGTCCACGGACTAGCGGGAGTGACGAGCAGTACTTC.

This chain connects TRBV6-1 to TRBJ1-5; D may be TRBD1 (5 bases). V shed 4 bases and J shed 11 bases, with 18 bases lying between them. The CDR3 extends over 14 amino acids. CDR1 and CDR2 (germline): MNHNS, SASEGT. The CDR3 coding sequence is TGTGCCAGCAGTGGGGGGACTGAAATCCAGTCCCAGCATTTT. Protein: CASSGGTEIQSQHF.

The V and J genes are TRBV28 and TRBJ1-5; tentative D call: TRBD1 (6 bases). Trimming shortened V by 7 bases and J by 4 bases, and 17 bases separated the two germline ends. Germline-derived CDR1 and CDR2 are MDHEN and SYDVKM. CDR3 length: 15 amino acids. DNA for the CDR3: TGTGCCAGCACCCCCGGGGGCTCAGGGAATCAGCCCCAGCATTTT. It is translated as CASTPGGSGNQPQHF.

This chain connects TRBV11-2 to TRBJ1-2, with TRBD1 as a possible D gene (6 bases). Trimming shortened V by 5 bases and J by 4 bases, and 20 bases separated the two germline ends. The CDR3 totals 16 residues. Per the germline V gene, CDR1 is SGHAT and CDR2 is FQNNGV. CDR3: CASSPSRGGRGYGYTF. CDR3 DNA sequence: TGTGCCAGCAGCCCCTCTCGGGGGGGGCGCGGCTATGGCTACACCTTC.

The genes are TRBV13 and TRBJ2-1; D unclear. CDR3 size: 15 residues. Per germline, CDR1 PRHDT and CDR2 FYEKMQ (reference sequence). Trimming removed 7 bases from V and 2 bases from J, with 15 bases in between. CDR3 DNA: TGTGCCAGCATTTCCCGACAAACTCCCTACAATGAGCAGTTCTTC. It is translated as CASISRQTPYNEQFF.

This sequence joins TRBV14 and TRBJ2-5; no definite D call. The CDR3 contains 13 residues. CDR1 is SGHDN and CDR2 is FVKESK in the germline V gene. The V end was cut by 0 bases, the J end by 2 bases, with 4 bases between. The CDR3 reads CASSQDLQETQYF. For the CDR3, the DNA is TGTGCCAGCAGCCAAGATCTACAAGAGACCCAGTACTTC.

The CDR3 coding sequence is TGTGCCAGCTTAGACCCGGTGCGTTATTTGAAGGTCGCTGAAGCTTTCTTT. As protein: CASLDPVRYLKVAEAFF. The chain has TRBV28 and TRBJ1-1; D call uncertain. The germline V and J ends were trimmed by 8 bases and 6 bases, with 28 bases remaining between them. The length of the CDR3 is 17 residues. Germline loops: CDR1 MDHEN, CDR2 SYDVKM.

This CDR3 is CASSPGQFSNQPQHF. The DNA of the CDR3 is TGTGCCAGCAGTCCTGGACAATTCAGCAATCAGCCCCAGCATTTT. The chain uses TRBV6-1 and TRBJ1-5; D is possibly TRBD1 (5 bases). The CDR3 totals 15 residues. The germline CDR1 and CDR2 sequences are MNHNS and SASEGT. Trimming took off 5 bases at V and 1 base at J, with 12 bases between the two ends.

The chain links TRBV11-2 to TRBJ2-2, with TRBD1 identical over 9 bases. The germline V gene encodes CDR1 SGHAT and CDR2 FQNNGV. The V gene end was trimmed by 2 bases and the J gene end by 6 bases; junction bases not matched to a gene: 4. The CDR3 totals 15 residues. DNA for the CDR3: TGTGCCAGCAGCTTAAACAGGGGGCAGGCCGGGGAGCTGTTTTTT. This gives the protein CASSLNRGQAGELFF.

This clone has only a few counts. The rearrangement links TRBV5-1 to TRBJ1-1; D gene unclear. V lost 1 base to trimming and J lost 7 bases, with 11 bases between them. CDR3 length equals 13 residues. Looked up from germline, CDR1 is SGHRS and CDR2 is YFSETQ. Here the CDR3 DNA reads TGCGCCAGCAGCTTGCAGGCCGGCCTTGAAGCTTTCTTT. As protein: CASSLQAGLEAFF.

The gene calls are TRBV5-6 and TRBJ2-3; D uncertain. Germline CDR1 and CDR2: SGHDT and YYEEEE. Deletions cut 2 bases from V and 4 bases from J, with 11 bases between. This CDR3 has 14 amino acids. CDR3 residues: CASSFAREADTQYF. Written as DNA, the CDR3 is TGTGCCAGCAGCTTCGCTAGGGAAGCAGATACGCAGTATTTT.

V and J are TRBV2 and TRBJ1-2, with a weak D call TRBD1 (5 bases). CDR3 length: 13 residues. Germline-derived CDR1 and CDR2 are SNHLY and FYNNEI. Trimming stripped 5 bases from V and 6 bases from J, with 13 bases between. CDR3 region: CASSLGRDDGYTF. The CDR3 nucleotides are TGTGCCAGCAGTCTTGGCAGGGATGATGGCTACACCTTC.

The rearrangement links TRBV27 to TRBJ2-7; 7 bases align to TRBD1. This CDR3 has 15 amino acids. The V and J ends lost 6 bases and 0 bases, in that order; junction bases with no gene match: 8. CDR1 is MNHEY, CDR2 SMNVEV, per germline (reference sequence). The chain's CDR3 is CASRIQGDSSYEQYF. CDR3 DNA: TGTGCCAGCAGGATACAAGGGGACAGCTCCTACGAGCAGTACTTC.

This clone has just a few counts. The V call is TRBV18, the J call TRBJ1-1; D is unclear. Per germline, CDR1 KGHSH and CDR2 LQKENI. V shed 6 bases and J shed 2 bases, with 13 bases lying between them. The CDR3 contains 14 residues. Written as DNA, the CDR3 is TGTGCCAGCTCCCGGGAGGGTGACAACACTGAAGCTTTCTTT. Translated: CASSREGDNTEAFF.

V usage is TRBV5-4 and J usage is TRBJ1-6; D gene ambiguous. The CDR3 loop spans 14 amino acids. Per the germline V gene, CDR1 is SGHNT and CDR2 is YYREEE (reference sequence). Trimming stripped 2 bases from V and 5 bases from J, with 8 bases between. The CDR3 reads CASSFTGDNSPLHF. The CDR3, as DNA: TGTGCCAGCAGCTTCACGGGAGATAATTCACCCCTCCACTTT.

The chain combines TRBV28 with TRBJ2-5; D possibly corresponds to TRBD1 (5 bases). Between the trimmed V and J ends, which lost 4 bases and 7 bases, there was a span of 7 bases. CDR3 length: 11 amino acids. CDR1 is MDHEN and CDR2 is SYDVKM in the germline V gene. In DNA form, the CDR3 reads TGTGCCAGCAGTTACCAGGGGACCCAGTACTTC. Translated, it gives CASSYQGTQYF.

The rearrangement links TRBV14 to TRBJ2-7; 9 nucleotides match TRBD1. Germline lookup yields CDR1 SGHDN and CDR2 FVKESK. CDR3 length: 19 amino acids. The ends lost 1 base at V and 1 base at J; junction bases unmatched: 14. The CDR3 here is CASSQARTPGQGTSYEQYF. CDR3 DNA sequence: TGTGCCAGCAGCCAAGCAAGAACACCGGGACAGGGAACGTCCTACGAGCAGTACTTC.

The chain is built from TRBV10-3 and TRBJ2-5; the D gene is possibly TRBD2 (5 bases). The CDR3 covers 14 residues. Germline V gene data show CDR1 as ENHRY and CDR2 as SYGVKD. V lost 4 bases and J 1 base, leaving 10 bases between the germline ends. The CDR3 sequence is CAISGASSQETQYF. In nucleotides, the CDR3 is TGTGCCATCAGTGGGGCTAGCAGCCAAGAGACCCAGTACTTC.